The 23 T cell receptor beta chains reported below all come from one sample, sequenced in a study of T cells in Graves' hyperthyroidism and ophthalmopathy. Template material for amplifying TCR beta CDR3 regions consisted of RNA transcripts. A first-round RT-PCR of the TCR CDR3 used the HTBI primer set. TCRdb recomputed calls from the multiplex PCR reads with MiXCR, one row per CDR3 protein. This sample has fewer than 350,000 distinct CDR3 sequences, with 13% to 15% found just once. The specimen was blood. These receptors were taken from a woman in her 50s with Graves' hyperthyroidism that later progressed to Graves' ophthalmopathy.

This clonotype was recorded at least ten times. J is TRBJ2-5 and V is TRBV6-5; D perhaps matches TRBD1 (6 bases). CDR1 is MNHEY, CDR2 SVGAGI, per germline. V lost 4 bases to trimming and J lost 5 bases, with 17 bases between them. The CDR3 is 15 residues long. The CDR3 DNA reads as TGTGCCAGCAGTTTCGTATACAGGGATCGGGAGACCCAGTACTTC. It specifies CASSFVYRDRETQYF.

In this sample, this clonotype turned up many times. The genes are TRBV24-1 and TRBJ2-1, with 8 bases matching TRBD2. Germline trimming cut 1 base from V and 8 bases from J; bases unmatched to any gene: 6. Germline V CDR1 and CDR2: KGHDR, SFDVKD. CDR3 size: 15 residues. The CDR3 DNA sequence: TGTGCCACCAGTGATTTATGGGACGGGAGGGATGAGCAGTTCTTC. Translated: CATSDLWDGRDEQFF.

The rearrangement links TRBV29-1 to TRBJ1-1; D ambiguous. Germline values: CDR1 SQVTM, CDR2 ANQGSEA. The CDR3 runs to 13 residues. The germline V and J ends were trimmed by 4 bases and 0 bases, with 9 bases remaining between them. The CDR3 spells CSVGHKLNTEAFF. In nucleotides, the CDR3 is TGCAGCGTTGGACACAAGCTGAACACTGAAGCTTTCTTT.

A few counts support this clonotype. Possible read error: a much larger clone is one base away. The chain couples TRBV20-1 to TRBJ1-5, with D tentatively TRBD1 (6 bases). The CDR3 consists of 17 residues. V was clipped by 0 bases and J by 5 bases, with 20 bases between them. CDR1 and CDR2 (germline): DFQATT, SNEGSKA (reference sequence). The CDR3 region has the DNA TGCAGTGCTAGAGATAGCACAGGGCGAGGGAGCGATCAGCCCCAGCATTTT. Translated: CSARDSTGRGSDQPQHF.

This clonotype was observed at least ten times. The chain uses TRBV5-1 and TRBJ1-2; 9 nucleotides line up with TRBD1. CDR1 is SGHRS and CDR2 is YFSETQ in the germline V gene. The V gene end was trimmed by 3 bases and the J gene end by 7 bases; junction bases not matched to a gene: 7. CDR3 size: 14 residues. The CDR3 nucleotides read TGCGCCAGCAGCTCTACAACAGGGGGCTCTGGCTACACCTTC. Translating gives CASSSTTGGSGYTF.

Notes on this clonotype: A read error is possible here, since a much larger clone lies one base away. This likely comes from a read error, as the CDR3 has no conserved phenylalanine or tryptophan at its end. This chain joins TRBV5-1 and TRBJ1-1; 7 bases agree with TRBD1. V lost 6 bases and J lost 1; bases outside the gene matches: 3. Germline CDR1 reads SGHRS; CDR2 reads YFSETQ. The CDR3 sequence is 13 residues long. CDR3 in amino acids: CASTGQRNTEAFL. The CDR3 nucleotides are TGCGCCAGCACGGGACAGAGGAACACTGAAGCTTTCCTT.

The gene calls are TRBV9 and TRBJ2-3; 11 bases agree with TRBD2. V was clipped by 5 bases and J by 6 bases; unmatched bases: 5. The CDR3 is 14 amino acids. Germline V CDR1 and CDR2: SGDLS, YYNGEE. The CDR3 bases are TGTGCCAGCAGTCGACTAGCGGGAATGGATACGCAGTATTTT. It encodes CASSRLAGMDTQYF.

On this clonotype: Because the CDR3's place on the DNA is in doubt, the DNA is left out and the CDR3 is given as listed by TCRdb. The chain links TRBV11-2 to TRBJ2-3; the D call in the table, TRBD2, was not verified against the DNA. Germline V lookup: CDR1 SGHAT, CDR2 FQNNGV. From its first to its last residue, the CDR3 has 23 amino acids. CDR3 sequence reads: CASSYPGISYEQYFGPGTDTQYF.

A note on this clonotype: A read error is possible here, since a much larger clone lies one base away. This rearrangement joins TRBV2 to TRBJ2-5; D unresolved. This CDR3 comprises 13 residues. The germline CDR1 and CDR2 sequences are SNHLY and FYNNEI. The V end lost 7 bases, the J end lost 3 bases, and 12 bases lay between the germline ends. The CDR3 reads CASNVQSEETQYF. The CDR3 bases are TGTGCCAGCAATGTTCAGAGTGAAGAGACCCAGTACTTC.

This clonotype was counted at least ten times. The gene calls are TRBV3-1 and TRBJ2-3; D remains ambiguous. Germline V gives CDR1 LGHDT, CDR2 YNNKEL (reference sequence). The CDR3 runs to 11 residues. With 6 bases removed from V and 2 bases from J, the gap between germline ends came to 3 bases. The CDR3 spells CASSDTDTQYF. CDR3 nucleotides: TGTGCCAGCAGTGACACAGATACGCAGTATTTT.

This clonotype was counted many times. The chain uses TRBV28 and TRBJ2-3; D remains unclear. V was clipped by 3 bases and J by 6 bases, with 13 bases between them. The CDR3 is 14 residues long. Germline V lookup: CDR1 MDHEN, CDR2 SYDVKM. This CDR3 is CASSFGPTRDTQYF. CDR3 sequence (DNA): TGTGCCAGCAGTTTCGGTCCGACCCGGGATACGCAGTATTTT.

This clonotype was found a few times. J is TRBJ2-5 and V is TRBV5-4, with a possible D match to TRBD2 (6 bases). Germline loops: CDR1 SGHNT, CDR2 YYREEE (reference sequence). The germline V and J ends were trimmed by 0 bases and 1 base, with 10 bases remaining between them. The CDR3 spans 15 residues. CDR3 loop: CASSLVGTPQETQYF. Written as DNA, the CDR3 is TGTGCCAGCAGCTTGGTTGGGACTCCCCAAGAGACCCAGTACTTC.

This clonotype was seen at least ten times. The chain is built from TRBV6-1 and TRBJ1-2, with D hard to call. CDR3 length: 14 amino acids. Germline CDR1 is MNHNS and CDR2 is SASEGT. The V end was cut by 7 bases, the J end by 1 base, with 13 bases between. DNA for the CDR3: TGTGCCAGCACAAGGGTTTGGGATAACTATGGCTACACCTTC. This encodes CASTRVWDNYGYTF.

This clonotype was seen many times. V usage is TRBV11-3 and J usage is TRBJ2-1, with 13 positions matching TRBD2. Germline V CDR1 and CDR2: SGHNT, YENEEA. With V trimmed by 4 bases and J by 8 bases, 5 bases remained unmatched. The CDR3 runs to 15 residues. The CDR3 loop reads CASSSGLAGADEQFF. The DNA for the CDR3 is TGTGCCAGCAGCTCAGGACTAGCGGGAGCGGATGAGCAGTTCTTC.

This clonotype came up many times. The gene calls are TRBV12-3 or TRBV12-4 and TRBJ2-2, with 11 bases matching TRBD2. This CDR3 comprises 17 residues. V shed 7 bases, J shed 4 bases, and the junction held 11 bases outside the gene matches. The CDR3 is CASNLQTSGVGTGELFF. The CDR3, as DNA: TGTGCCAGCAACCTTCAGACTAGCGGGGTGGGCACCGGGGAGCTGTTTTTT.

In this sample, this clonotype turned up many times. The V gene is TRBV28, the J gene TRBJ2-7; unclear D gene. The CDR3 runs 14 residues. The germline gives CDR1 MDHEN, CDR2 SYDVKM. Between the trimmed V and J ends, which lost 3 bases and 3 bases, there was a span of 12 bases. CDR3: CASSFRLVIYEQYF. For the CDR3, the DNA is TGTGCCAGCAGTTTTCGGCTAGTTATCTACGAGCAGTACTTC. Drawing the rest from reference TRBV28 and TRBJ2-7, the complete variable domain is DVKVTQSSRYLVKRTGEKVFLECVQDMDHENMFWYRQDPGLGLRLIYFSYDVKMKEKGDIPEGYSVSREKKERFSLILESASTNQTSMYLCASSFRLVIYEQYFGPGTRLTVT.

This clonotype was detected ten times or more. The rearrangement joins TRBV7-8 to TRBJ2-2; 14 bases line up with TRBD2. The CDR3 covers 18 residues. V was pared by 5 bases and J by 7 bases, with 12 bases of the junction left unmatched. Germline V lookup: CDR1 SGHVS, CDR2 FQNEAQ. In nucleotides, the CDR3 is TGTGCCAGCAGCCCAAGACTAGCGGGAGGGCCCGGGAACGGGGAGCTGTTTTTT. It encodes CASSPRLAGGPGNGELFF.

This clonotype appeared many times. This rearrangement joins TRBV18 to TRBJ2-7, with 9 positions matching TRBD1. V lost 5 bases to trimming and J lost 4 bases; unmatched junction nucleotides: 6. The CDR3 is made up of 14 amino acids. Looked up from germline, CDR1 is KGHSH and CDR2 is LQKENI. This CDR3 is CASSSPGTGYEQYF. The CDR3 DNA reads as TGTGCCAGCTCATCTCCCGGGACAGGGTACGAGCAGTACTTC.

This clonotype appeared many times. The chain recombines TRBV6-1 with TRBJ2-7; 10 bases map to TRBD2. The length of the CDR3 is 15 residues. J gave up 2 bases and V 7 bases, and 8 bases lay outside the gene matches. Germline CDR1 reads MNHNS; CDR2 reads SASEGT. CDR3: CASNLASGRAYEQYF. The CDR3 DNA reads as TGTGCCAGCAACCTAGCGAGCGGGAGGGCCTACGAGCAGTACTTC.

At least ten counts were recorded for this clonotype. V gene TRBV19 combines with J gene TRBJ2-3; TRBD2 is a possible D gene (5 bases). The CDR3 sequence is 14 residues long. Germline CDR1 reads LNHDA; CDR2 reads SQIVND (reference sequence). V shed 9 bases and J shed 0 bases, with 13 bases lying between them. The CDR3 sequence: CASNSGSSTDTQYF. Written as DNA, the CDR3 is TGTGCCAGCAACAGCGGATCTAGCACAGATACGCAGTATTTT.

This clonotype was seen ten or more times. V is TRBV18 and J is TRBJ2-5; 8 bases match TRBD1. The CDR3 is 17 residues long. After removal of 8 bases from V and 2 bases from J, the junction contained 16 bases not matched to a gene. Per germline, CDR1 KGHSH and CDR2 LQKENI. The CDR3 coding sequence is TGTGCCAGCCTAACCGGACCCAGGGGGCCCAAACAAGAGACCCAGTACTTC. Translated: CASLTGPRGPKQETQYF. The whole variable domain, remainder taken from reference TRBV18 and TRBJ2-5, is NAGVMQNPRHLVRRRGQEARLRCSPMKGHSHVYWYRQLPEEGLKFMVYLQKENIIDESGMPKERFSAEFPKEGPSILRIQQVVRGDSAAYFCASLTGPRGPKQETQYFGPGTRLLVL.

This clonotype was recorded at least ten times. This chain connects TRBV7-9 to TRBJ1-1, with TRBD1 matching 12 bases. Germline V gene sequence: CDR1 SEHNR, CDR2 FQNEAQ (reference sequence). V dropped 3 bases and J dropped 7; count of bases not matched to a gene: 6. This CDR3 comprises 15 residues. The CDR3 protein is CASSFGTGGWNEAFF. The CDR3 DNA sequence: TGTGCCAGCAGCTTTGGGACAGGGGGCTGGAATGAAGCTTTCTTT.

There are many counts of this clonotype. The chain carries TRBV12-3 or TRBV12-4 and TRBJ2-1; D unclear. With 6 bases removed from V and 1 base from J, the gap between germline ends came to 1 base. The CDR3 has 11 residues. The CDR3 protein is CASRSYNEQFF. The CDR3 bases are TGTGCCAGCAGGTCCTACAATGAGCAGTTCTTC.